The text below deals with one TCR beta chain. Its specificity is unknown. The CDR3 extends over 16 amino acids. The germline CDR1 and CDR2 sequences are MNHEY and SMNVEV (reference sequence). Sample-barcoded 5' priming and a J-beta primer mix drove a second PCR of about 7 to 12 cycles. Each cDNA molecule, via a template-switch adaptor with 12 random nucleotides, was tagged. From the 5' RACE reads, TCRdb called clonotypes with MiXCR, one entry per CDR3 protein. The sample has around 800,000 distinct CDR3 sequences; 40% to 65% are singletons. These data are taken from a study of blood T cells in healthy people across ages. Study at large: Capture by template switching was about one barcoded beta molecule per two T cells. Study results and caveats: While age rose, TCR beta diversity per million T cells dropped in a roughly linear way.

V and J are TRBV27 and TRBJ2-5; perhaps TRBD2 as D (6 bases). Judging by the DNA end, TRBJ2-7 fits better; the J call may be wrong. Sequenced input: blood. The sequence derives from a man at least 80 years old in good health. The chain's CDR3 is CASPLISGGRSGEQYF. The DNA of the CDR3 is TGTGCCAGCCCTCTAATTAGCGGAGGTCGTTCGGGCGAGCAGTACTTC.